A single sample is the source of the 3 T cell receptor beta chains below, sequenced in a study of cytomegalovirus exposure and HLA in healthy donors. The study ran its PCR with 60 Vbeta and 13 Jbeta primers. Method: immunoSEQ multiplex PCR; TCRdb's copy keeps in-frame clones and lacks some. The table shows around 140,000 clones, with around four fifths occurring only once. The sequencing input was PBMCs. These receptors came from a woman in her fifties or sixties in good health and CMV-seropositive.

This chain links TRBV4-2 with TRBJ2-7; D gene unclear. Trimming cost V 1 base and J 6 bases, with 4 bases left between them. Per the germline V gene, CDR1 is LGHNA and CDR2 is YNFKEQ. CDR3 length equals 11 residues. CDR3 residues: CASSQGSEQYF. CDR3 bases: TGTGCCAGCAGCCAAGGGAGCGAGCAGTACTTC.

In this sample, this clone turned up once. This rearrangement joins TRBV28 to TRBJ2-3; weak D call: TRBD2 (6 bases). Trimming pared 7 bases from V and 6 bases from J, leaving 14 bases between. This CDR3 contains 13 residues. Germline assignment: CDR1 MDHEN and CDR2 SYDVKM. The CDR3 DNA reads TGTGCCAGCACCGGGACTTCTCCTGATACGCAGTATTTT. Protein: CASTGTSPDTQYF.

The V call is TRBV5-1, the J call TRBJ2-3; TRBD2 aligns across 12 bases. V shed 3 bases and J 4 bases; nucleotides not matched to a gene: 9. The CDR3 consists of 17 residues. Germline V gives CDR1 SGHRS, CDR2 YFSETQ. The CDR3 sequence is CASSWGVLAGGADTQYF. The CDR3, as DNA: TGCGCCAGCAGCTGGGGGGTACTAGCGGGAGGCGCAGATACGCAGTATTTT.